Below are 13 T cell receptor beta chains sequenced from a single sample in a study of long-term antiretroviral therapy in people with HIV. It was version v3.0 of the immunoSEQ assay that was run at survey level. Sequenced by immunoSEQ multiplex PCR; TCRdb stores in-frame clones only, minus some. The sample holds tens of thousands of clones, 80% to 95% seen once. The input for sequencing was unsorted PBMCs, taken 4.4 years after starting antiretroviral therapy. The receptors stem from a woman aged 45-65 years with HIV.

V and J are TRBV5-8 and TRBJ2-1, with D maybe TRBD2 (6 bases). The CDR3 is 15 amino acids. Germline V gives CDR1 SGHTS, CDR2 YDEGEE. Trimming took off 4 bases at V and 5 bases at J, with 16 bases between the two ends. The CDR3 nucleotides are TGTGCCAGCAGCCCAGGGACTTCCAGCCACAATGAGCAGTTCTTC. Translation: CASSPGTSSHNEQFF.

The chain uses TRBV21-1 and TRBJ2-7; no DNA check was done on the table's D call, TRBD1. TRBV21-1 is a pseudogene locus. This CDR3 is 16 amino acids long. CDR3 nucleotides: TGTGCCAGCAGCAAATGGCCCCGGGACAGAACCTACGAGCAGTACTTC. Translation gives CASSKWPRDRTYEQYF.

This chain connects TRBV11-2 to TRBJ1-2; no reliable D call. The germline V gene has CDR1 SGHAT and CDR2 FQNNGV. The CDR3 contains 12 residues. Trimming shortened V by 5 bases and J by 4 bases, and 8 bases separated the two germline ends. CDR3 protein: CASSPGGYGYTF. The CDR3 coding sequence is TGTGCCAGCAGCCCCGGTGGCTATGGCTACACCTTC.

In DNA, the CDR3 is TGTGCCAGTAGTATCGGGGGTGGGTATGGCTACACCTTC. Its protein is CASSIGGGYGYTF. This chain joins TRBV19 and TRBJ1-2, with a weak D call TRBD1 (5 bases). Germline CDR1 LNHDA, CDR2 SQIVND (reference sequence). The CDR3 spans 13 residues. Trimming stripped 3 bases from V and 5 bases from J, with 10 bases between. The full variable domain, completed using reference TRBV19 and TRBJ1-2, is DGGITQSPKYLFRKEGQNVTLSCEQNLNHDAMYWYRQDPGQGLRLIYYSQIVNDFQKGDIAEGYSVSREKKESFPLTVTSAQKNPTAFYLCASSIGGGYGYTFGSGTRLTVV.

The chain couples TRBV9 to TRBJ1-4, with D maybe TRBD1 (6 bases). The V gene's germline CDR1 is SGDLS and CDR2 YYNGEE. V gave up 10 bases and J gave up 4 bases, with 14 bases separating them. This CDR3 region has 13 residues. The CDR3 DNA sequence: TGTGCCGGGGAGGGGGGAGATAATGAAAAACTGTTTTTT. Translation: CAGEGGDNEKLFF.

The chain links TRBV13 to TRBJ2-6, with D unclear. CDR1 is PRHDT, CDR2 FYEKMQ, per germline (reference sequence). The CDR3 has 16 residues. V was clipped by 0 bases and J by 2 bases, with 8 bases between them. CDR3 amino acids: CASSLGTGPGANVLTF. The CDR3, as DNA: TGTGCCAGCAGCTTAGGTACGGGCCCTGGGGCCAACGTCCTGACTTTC.

This clone has only a few counts. J is TRBJ1-5 and V is TRBV6-4; D is unclear. There are 13 residues in the CDR3. The V gene's germline CDR1 is MRHNA and CDR2 SNTAGT. V lost 6 bases and J lost 5, with 11 bases in between. The CDR3 is CASRGSVYQPQHF. The CDR3 nucleotides read TGTGCCAGCAGGGGCAGTGTGTATCAGCCCCAGCATTTT.

V and J are TRBV29-1 and TRBJ1-4; unclear D gene. The V gene lost 6 bases and the J gene lost 8 bases, with 19 bases spanning the gap. CDR3 length equals 14 residues. Germline assignment: CDR1 SQVTM and CDR2 ANQGSEA. CDR3 nucleotide sequence: TGCAGCGTCGACACGTCTGGGCCTGGGGAAAAACTGTTTTTT. Translation gives CSVDTSGPGEKLFF.

The rearrangement uses TRBV7-3 and TRBJ2-1; TRBD2 aligns across 9 bases. The CDR3 is 16 residues long. Losses at the gene ends were 1 base for V and 9 bases for J; bases not matched to a gene: 10. Germline lookup yields CDR1 SGHTA and CDR2 FQGTGA. The CDR3 region is CASSLSGGAESLEQFF. Written as DNA, the CDR3 is TGTGCCAGCAGCTTAAGCGGGGGGGCCGAATCCCTTGAGCAGTTCTTC.

The chain is built from TRBV2 and TRBJ2-7, with D perhaps being TRBD1 or TRBD2 (5 bases each). V was pared by 4 bases and J by 0 bases, with 10 bases between. The germline CDR1 and CDR2 sequences are SNHLY and FYNNEI. There are 14 residues in the CDR3. CDR3 nucleotides: TGTGCCAGCAGTGGCAGGGAGAGCTCCTACGAGCAGTACTTC. Residues: CASSGRESSYEQYF.

This chain uses TRBV2 with TRBJ1-1; 8 bases are a match to TRBD1. This CDR3 has 14 residues. The V segment lost 7 bases and the J segment 1 base; nucleotides outside the gene matches: 5. CDR1 and CDR2 from the germline V gene are SNHLY and FYNNEI. CDR3 sequence reads: CASTTGGWNTEAFF. The CDR3 DNA sequence: TGTGCCAGCACAACAGGGGGTTGGAACACTGAAGCTTTCTTT.

The V gene is TRBV19, the J gene TRBJ2-2; TRBD1 might be the D (6 bases). V dropped 9 bases and J dropped 0 bases, with 17 bases sitting between them. This CDR3 has 16 amino acids. Germline CDR1 and CDR2: LNHDA and SQIVND (reference sequence). The CDR3 sequence is CASRNTGLPNTGELFF. DNA of the CDR3: TGTGCCAGCAGAAATACAGGGCTACCGAACACCGGGGAGCTGTTTTTT.

The chain recombines TRBV11-3 with TRBJ2-7; 10 nucleotides agree with TRBD2. The CDR3 runs to 15 residues. Trimming took 1 base from V and 3 from J; bases not matched to a gene: 3. The germline gives CDR1 SGHNT, CDR2 YENEEA. The CDR3 sequence: CASSLGASGSYEQYF. In nucleotides, the CDR3 is TGTGCCAGCAGCTTAGGGGCTAGCGGGAGCTACGAGCAGTACTTC.